The rows below give T cell receptor beta chains drawn from one sample of a study of shared clonotypes between healthy human individuals. Sequencing was performed with immunoSEQ multiplex PCR; in TCRdb, only in-frame clones are kept and a portion is missing. The table has roughly 1,100,000 clones, roughly 75% seen once. Sequenced sample: memory CD4+ T cells sorted from blood. The source is a man between 18 and 35 years old in good health. The conserved cysteine and the conserved F or W are not part of the CDR3 here. The size field is filled for only some rows; it gives once, few, many or a size class.

j_gene | abundance | v_gene | CDR3aa
TRBJ2-1 | - | TRBV5-5 | ASSLVAGGTYNEQF
TRBJ2-6 | few | TRBV25-1 | ASSNTVFNVLT
TRBJ2-7 | - | TRBV2 | ASSTGRGSSYEQY
TRBJ2-7 | - | TRBV5-1 | ASSLAQGTYEQY
TRBJ2-5 | - | TRBV5-6 | ASSLVGERLQETQY
TRBJ2-5 | few | TRBV6-1 | ASSTESRAGETQY
TRBJ1-2 | - | TRBV2 | ASSGDYGYT
TRBJ1-2 | - | TRBV28 | ASSLGGSYYGYT
TRBJ1-3 | - | TRBV5-1 | ASSGYSLFSGNTIY
TRBJ2-3 | - | TRBV27 | ASSSLAGSTDTQY
TRBJ1-1 | few | TRBV5-6 | ASSWDRADEAF
TRBJ2-5 | - | TRBV6-5 | ASSYSSYRDQETQY
TRBJ2-6 | - | TRBV2 | ASWEALTGANVLT
TRBJ1-6 | - | TRBV18 | ASSLQGGNSPLH
TRBJ2-3 | many | TRBV7-2 | ASSWLGRDTQY
TRBJ2-5 | - | TRBV7-9 | ASSLGRVIISQETQY
TRBJ1-1 | few | TRBV30 | AWSLMNTEAF
TRBJ1-6 | few | TRBV28 | ASSFLDSRNSPLH
TRBJ2-4 | - | TRBV27 | ASYLGDRGRGAKNIQY
TRBJ1-1 | - | TRBV5-1 | ASSPGQGANTEAF
TRBJ1-1 | few | TRBV10-3 | AASRGENTEAF
TRBJ1-4 | - | TRBV7-9 | ASSAGTANEKLF
TRBJ2-4 | - | TRBV5-6 | ASSLGRDQY
TRBJ1-4 | - | TRBV2 | ASSLYNMGGGEKLF
TRBJ1-4 | few | TRBV28 | ASSFRDRAEKLF
TRBJ2-7 | - | TRBV6-5 | ASSRDSYEQY